This T cell receptor (beta chain) came from a study of blood T cells in healthy people across ages (dated by TCRdb to the mid-2010s). With respect to the entire study: Template switching captured roughly one uniquely barcoded TCR beta cDNA molecule per two T cells in model experiments. Age-related changes in TCR beta repertoire diversity were measured in the study by deep sequencing normalized with unique cDNA molecular identifiers. The donors were split into four age groups: young (average around 15 years), middle-aged (39), aged (roughly 60) and long-lived (approximately 80). To avoid experimental bias, donors of different ages were spread randomly across the sequencing lanes. For two donors (one aged 18 to 30 and one aged 80 or older), the study analyzed two additional independent replicas of 1 million unique cDNA reads from the same blood draw. The full study reports these points: The CMV infection status of donors was not known, potentially confounding age-related changes in expanded clonotypes. Observed TCR beta diversity correlated strongly with the percentage of naive T cells measured by flow cytometry. Estimates of total diversity from one million sequenced T cells were regarded as lower bounds and underestimates. The long-lived group showed more naive CD4+ T cells, fewer expanded clones and increased TCR diversity than the aged group, suggesting age selection. Because profiling used bulk unsorted PBMCs, naive and antigen-experienced compartments could not be compared conclusively. As age increased, observed TCR beta diversity per million T cells dropped in a roughly linear way, and a significant reduction was already evident by age roughly 36.

The library was produced with 5' RACE. Instrument on record: Illumina HiSeq 2500. The second PCR ran for about 6 to 12 cycles and used a J-beta primer mix along with a sample-barcoded 5' primer. A unique molecular identifier was introduced onto each TCR beta cDNA molecule by a template-switch 5' adaptor carrying 12 random nucleotides. At least 2.5 million CDR3-containing paired-end reads were obtained from each sample. First-strand cDNA synthesis was performed from all RNA using the Mint cDNA synthesis kit, with priming by a TRBC-specific oligonucleotide. Following uracil-DNA glycosylase treatment, a first 18-cycle PCR with universal primers M1SS and BC2_uni_R was performed on all cDNA. Per the original workflow: For normalization, 1 million high-quality reads were randomly selected from each sample, with every read carrying a distinct molecular identifier. Instead of being binned into consensus sequences, reads that shared molecular identifiers were thrown out. CDR3 identification, clonotype clustering and error correction used MiTCR with a Q25 quality threshold and the strictest error-elimination algorithm. A nonparametric unseen species model with Euler transformation was used to estimate lower-bound total TCR beta diversity. Clones were called with MiXCR by TCRdb after fastp trimmed the public reads at Q25, and only in-frame beta chains were retained. One record per CDR3 amino acid sequence lists the most common genes and DNA. None of the V and J calls come from the authors' own analysis; TCRdb made them. The sample contains around 1.5 million distinct CDR3 sequences, roughly 32% of them found a single time. In total, the top ten clones hold about 10% of the sample.

This clonotype turned up a few times. Its antigen remains unidentified. No base-level quality is on record; no much larger clone is a single base apart. The donors were roughly 38 Caucasian individuals from Russia, aged roughly 6 to 90 years, who were systemically healthy. Approximately 11 milliliters of peripheral blood were drawn from each donor into EDTA-treated Vacutainer tubes. Ficoll-Paque density-gradient centrifugation was used to isolate PBMCs, with at least 6 million obtained per sample. Trizol reagent was used to extract total RNA from the PBMCs, yielding at least 6 micrograms per sample. Naive CD45RAhigh/CD27high T cell percentages were measured by flow cytometry on a PBMC aliquot from every donor. The TCR sequence derives from a woman under 40 in good health. The sequencing input was blood.

The DNA sequence is given as TGTGCCAGCAGTTACGACAGGGGTCAAGAGACCCAGTACTTC. It is translated as CASSYDRGQETQYF. Rearrangement joined TRBV6-6 to TRBJ2-5; a stretch of 8 junction bases matches TRBD1. CDR1 and CDR2, per the germline V gene (reference sequence), are MNHNY and SVGAGI. The CDR3 contains 14 residues, cysteine and phenylalanine counted. Here the CDR3 DNA is all that survives: 42 bases in frame from base 1. Here V drops 2 bases and J drops 2 bases, and the junction holds 1 base not matched to any gene.